These 29 T cell receptor beta chains originate from one sample sequenced in a study of CD8+CD57+ T cells in acquired aplastic anemia. TCR beta VDJ combinations and CDR3 sequences were profiled from genomic DNA. TCRdb redid the calling of the reads with MiXCR, one entry per CDR3 protein. Of about 160,000 distinct CDR3 sequences listed, roughly 48% are singletons. The sequenced sample consisted of sorted CD4+, CD8+, or CD8+CD57+ T cells (not recorded which) from PBMCs. Receptor source: a human donor in good health.

Points on this clonotype: The junction differs from germline at one of its ends, possibly a read error. This sequence joins TRBV4-1 and TRBJ2-1; D could derive from TRBD1 or TRBD2 (5 bases each). Per the germline V gene, CDR1 is MGHRA and CDR2 is YSYEKL. CDR3 length equals 15 residues. Here the CDR3 reads CAGSMPRGNYNEQFF. The CDR3 DNA follows: TGCGCCGGCAGCATGCCCCGGGGCAACTACAATGAGCAGTTCTTC.

This clonotype appeared a single time. Since a much larger clone is just one base distant, this may be a read error. The chain recombines TRBV20-1 with TRBJ2-6; a possible D gene is TRBD2 (6 bases). Per germline, CDR1 DFQATT and CDR2 SNEGSKA (reference sequence). The CDR3 spans 20 residues. V was clipped by 2 bases and J by 4 bases, with 27 bases between them. CDR3 loop: CSARSPGSRDSPSGANVLTF. The DNA for the CDR3 is TGCAGTGCTAGATCCCCCGGGAGTCGGGATTCGCCTTCCGGGGCCAACGTCCTGACTTTC.

V gene TRBV5-6 combines with J gene TRBJ2-2; the D gene could be TRBD1 or TRBD2 (5 bases each). The length of the CDR3 is 19 residues. The V and J ends lost 0 bases and 5 bases respectively, with 23 bases between them. Germline loops: CDR1 SGHDT, CDR2 YYEEEE. The CDR3: CASSLAYTLGTRKTGELFF. The CDR3 region has the DNA TGTGCCAGCAGCTTGGCGTACACCCTCGGGACCAGAAAAACCGGGGAGCTGTTTTTT.

The chain carries TRBV10-1 and TRBJ2-5; 14 bases fit TRBD2. The germline CDR1 and CDR2 sequences are WNHNN and SYGVQD (reference sequence). The length of the CDR3 is 18 residues. J gave up 8 bases and V 7 bases, and 18 bases lay outside the gene matches. CDR3 region: CASIIVGTSGGQSRTQYF. CDR3 nucleotide sequence: TGCGCCAGCATCATAGTAGGGACTAGCGGGGGACAGAGCCGTACCCAGTACTTC.

The rearrangement uses TRBV6-1 and TRBJ2-7; D may correspond to TRBD1 or TRBD2 (6 bases each). The CDR3 is 16 residues long. With 3 bases removed from V and 0 bases from J, the gap between germline ends came to 15 bases. Germline values: CDR1 MNHNS, CDR2 SASEGT. CDR3 in amino acids: CASSDLGGTSSYEQYF. CDR3 sequence (DNA): TGTGCCAGCAGTGATCTGGGCGGGACAAGCTCCTACGAGCAGTACTTC.

At least ten counts were recorded for this clonotype. Germline is not matched at one junction end, which may reflect a read error. The rearrangement uses TRBV20-1 and TRBJ1-1, with no clear D. There are 13 residues in the CDR3. The germline V gene encodes CDR1 DFQATT and CDR2 SNEGSKA (reference sequence). CDR3 DNA: TGCAGTGCTAGAGAGGACGGTAACACTGAAACTTTCTTT. This codes for CSAREDGNTETFF.

This clonotype has at least ten counts. This rearrangement joins TRBV5-6 to TRBJ2-5; 7 bases match TRBD1. Germline V lookup: CDR1 SGHDT, CDR2 YYEEEE. V lost 3 bases to trimming and J lost 2 bases; unmatched junction nucleotides: 4. The CDR3 loop spans 14 amino acids. The CDR3 DNA sequence: TGTGCCAGCAGCTCCGGGACAGTTCAAGAGACCCAGTACTTC. It specifies CASSSGTVQETQYF.

This clonotype was picked up many times. J is TRBJ1-5 and V is TRBV5-8; 9 bases map to TRBD1. Germline trimming cut 2 bases from V and 8 bases from J; bases unmatched to any gene: 8. CDR1 is SGHTS, CDR2 YDEGEE, per germline. The CDR3 runs to 15 residues. CDR3 amino acids: CASSFYRGHVEPQHF. The CDR3 region has the DNA TGTGCCAGCAGCTTCTACAGGGGGCACGTAGAGCCCCAGCATTTT.

CDR3: CATSDVRGGHEQYF. The DNA of the CDR3 is TGTGCCACCAGTGATGTCAGGGGTGGACACGAGCAGTACTTC. The chain recombines TRBV24-1 with TRBJ2-7, with a weak D call TRBD1 (6 bases). The germline V and J ends were trimmed by 3 bases and 5 bases, with 13 bases remaining between them. This CDR3 spans 14 amino acids. CDR1 is KGHDR, CDR2 SFDVKD, per germline.

The chain carries TRBV11-2 and TRBJ1-3; D possibly corresponds to TRBD1 (5 bases). Germline assignment: CDR1 SGHAT and CDR2 FQNNGV. V lost 1 base to trimming and J lost 1 base, with 14 bases between them. This CDR3 has 17 residues. This chain's CDR3 is CASSLGSVDSSGNTIYF. CDR3 nucleotide sequence: TGTGCCAGCAGCTTAGGGTCGGTCGACAGTTCTGGAAACACCATATATTTT.

This chain connects TRBV19 to TRBJ1-1; no clear D gene. Per germline, CDR1 LNHDA and CDR2 SQIVND (reference sequence). Trimming took 7 bases from V and 3 from J, leaving 21 bases between them. This CDR3 has 16 residues. CDR3 in amino acids: CASNAGRGGMDTEAFF. The CDR3, as DNA: TGTGCCAGTAACGCGGGCAGAGGAGGCATGGACACTGAAGCTTTCTTT.

This clonotype has a handful of counts. The rearrangement joins TRBV7-9 to TRBJ2-7, with TRBD1 identical over 7 bases. The CDR3 spans 13 residues. Trimming removed 7 bases from V and 3 bases from J; junction bases left unmatched: 6. Germline loops: CDR1 SEHNR, CDR2 FQNEAQ (reference sequence). The CDR3 nucleotides are TGTGCCAGCAACCCCCAGGGGGACTACGAGCAGTACTTC. It specifies CASNPQGDYEQYF.

In this sample, this clonotype turned up a few times. This may come from a read error, since a much larger clone is one base off. The chain's CDR3 is CASSLQGQGELSF. In nucleotides, the CDR3 is TGTGCCAGCAGTTTACAGGGCCAAGGGGAGCTGTCTTTT. This chain connects TRBV19 to TRBJ2-2, with D maybe TRBD1 (6 bases). The CDR3 contains 13 residues. CDR1 LNHDA and CDR2 SQIVND come from the germline V gene (reference sequence).

This clonotype occurred a few times. The V call is TRBV28, the J call TRBJ1-2; 8 nucleotides align to TRBD1. There are 15 residues in the CDR3. V lost 1 base and J lost 8; bases outside the gene matches: 9. Looked up from germline, CDR1 is MDHEN and CDR2 is SYDVKM. As DNA, the CDR3 is TGTGCCAGCAGTTTATTGGGGCAGGGGGCGGGAGGCTACACCTTC. Translation: CASSLLGQGAGGYTF.

As DNA, the CDR3 is TGTGCCAGCAGCCCCGGCAGGCTGAACACTGAAGCTTTCTTT. Its protein product is CASSPGRLNTEAFF. This chain links TRBV7-6 with TRBJ1-1; D is undetermined. Deletions cut 5 bases from V and 0 bases from J, with 10 bases between. The CDR3 covers 14 residues. Germline V gene sequence: CDR1 SGHVS, CDR2 FNYEAQ.

This clonotype has only one observation. The chain carries TRBV4-3 and TRBJ2-5, with TRBD2 matching over 14 bases. The CDR3 loop spans 16 amino acids. Per the germline V gene, CDR1 is LGHNA and CDR2 is YSLEER. The trim removed 4 bases at V and 2 bases at J, leaving 3 bases unmatched. In nucleotides, the CDR3 is TGCGCCAGCAGCCGAGGACTAGCGGGGGGACAAGAGACCCAGTACTTC. It yields the protein CASSRGLAGGQETQYF.

This clonotype was counted many times. The V and J genes are TRBV29-1 and TRBJ1-1, with a tentative D call TRBD1 (5 bases). Trimming stripped 4 bases from V and 3 bases from J, with 9 bases between. CDR3 length: 12 residues. Germline V CDR1 and CDR2: SQVTM, ANQGSEA. In DNA, the CDR3 is TGCAGCGTTGTATTGGGGCACACTGAAGCTTTCTTT. Amino acid sequence: CSVVLGHTEAFF.

The J gene is TRBJ1-1, the V gene TRBV20-1; the D gene is possibly TRBD1 (5 bases). CDR1 DFQATT and CDR2 SNEGSKA come from the germline V gene (reference sequence). Trimming pared 0 bases from V and 4 bases from J, leaving 18 bases between. The CDR3 totals 16 residues. CDR3 in DNA: TGCAGTGCTAGAGATGTTAGGGGCAGGGAGAGCACTGAAGCTTTCTTT. Amino acids: CSARDVRGRESTEAFF.

This clonotype appeared a single time. The chain is built from TRBV2 and TRBJ1-3, with 10 positions matching TRBD1. This CDR3 is 15 amino acids long. V shed 6 bases and J 0 bases; nucleotides not matched to a gene: 2. The germline gives CDR1 SNHLY, CDR2 FYNNEI. CDR3 DNA sequence: TGTGCCAGCAGCCGGGACAGGGGCTCTGGAAACACCATATATTTT. It yields the protein CASSRDRGSGNTIYF.

The chain recombines TRBV29-1 with TRBJ2-5; weak D call: TRBD1 (6 bases). Germline V gene data show CDR1 as SQVTM and CDR2 as ANQGSEA. With 5 bases removed from V and 5 bases from J, the gap between germline ends came to 12 bases. The CDR3 is 12 residues long. CDR3 in DNA: TGCAGCGTTACAGGGAAGGGCGAGACCCAGTACTTC. Translation: CSVTGKGETQYF. The full variable domain, completed using reference TRBV29-1 and TRBJ2-5, is SAVISQKPSRDICQRGTSLTIQCQVDSQVTMMFWYRQQPGQSLTLIATANQGSEATYESGFVIDKFPISRPNLTFSTLTVSNMSPEDSSIYLCSVTGKGETQYFGPGTRLLVL.

At least ten counts were recorded for this clonotype. The chain combines TRBV2 with TRBJ1-6; a possible D gene is TRBD1 (5 bases). The CDR3 runs to 16 residues. V was trimmed by 4 bases and J by 0 bases, leaving 10 bases between them. Germline CDR1 and CDR2: SNHLY and FYNNEI. The CDR3 sequence: CASSVSGSSYNSPLHF. The CDR3, as DNA: TGTGCCAGCAGTGTATCAGGGAGCTCCTATAATTCACCCCTCCACTTT.

The genes are TRBV25-1 and TRBJ1-3, with 12 bases aligning to TRBD1. CDR3 size: 19 residues. J was trimmed by 0 bases and V by 4 bases; bases with no gene match: 10. The germline V gene encodes CDR1 MGHDK and CDR2 SYGVNS. The chain's CDR3 is CASSAVGQGAANSGNTIYF. CDR3 DNA sequence: TGTGCCAGCAGTGCTGTGGGACAGGGGGCGGCTAACTCTGGAAACACCATATATTTT.

Concerning this clonotype itself: An end of the junction differs from the germline gene, which may be a read error. The gene calls are TRBV4-1 and TRBJ1-2; D unresolved. Germline V gene lookup returns CDR1 MGHRA and CDR2 YSYEKL. The CDR3 runs 13 residues. CDR3 residues: CASSPEANYGYTF. The CDR3 coding sequence is TGTGCCAGCAGCCCCGAAGCTAACTATGGCTACACCTTC.

The genes are TRBV7-2 and TRBJ1-1; D call uncertain. V was trimmed by 5 bases and J by 3 bases, leaving 10 bases between them. Germline V gene lookup returns CDR1 SGHTA and CDR2 FQGNSA. The CDR3 is 13 residues long. The CDR3 protein is CASSGRVHTEAFF. CDR3 DNA: TGTGCCAGCAGCGGCCGGGTACACACTGAAGCTTTCTTT.

The chain links TRBV30 to TRBJ2-2; 10 bases align to TRBD1. V lost 3 bases to trimming and J lost 7 bases; unmatched junction nucleotides: 8. Per the germline V gene, CDR1 is GTSNPN and CDR2 is SVGIG (reference sequence). The CDR3 runs 15 residues. Here the CDR3 DNA reads TGTGCCTGGAGAGACAGGGGGCGGTTAGTCGGGGAGCTGTTTTTT. It yields the protein CAWRDRGRLVGELFF.

This clonotype showed up many times. This chain connects TRBV12-3 or TRBV12-4 to TRBJ1-3; D is uncertain. The CDR3 totals 13 residues. Trimming left V 3 bases short and J 4 bases short, with 7 bases between. The CDR3 DNA is TGTGCCAGCAGTTTTTCTGCGGGAAACACCATATATTTT. Translating gives CASSFSAGNTIYF.

This clonotype has ten or more counts. The J gene is TRBJ2-3, the V gene TRBV25-1; D is undetermined. V lost 2 bases and J lost 2, with 2 bases in between. CDR3 length: 12 amino acids. CDR1 is MGHDK, CDR2 SYGVNS, per germline. CDR3 in DNA: TGTGCCAGCAGTGAAGTCACAGATACGCAGTATTTT. As protein: CASSEVTDTQYF.

The chain is built from TRBV15 and TRBJ2-2; 12 bases agree with TRBD2. V trimming: 3 bases; J trimming: 0 bases; junction bases outside the gene matches: 11. CDR1 is LNHNV, CDR2 YYDKDF, per germline (reference sequence). This CDR3 spans 20 amino acids. The chain's CDR3 is CATSSVRLAGELTNTGELFF. Here the CDR3 DNA reads TGTGCCACCAGCAGTGTTCGACTAGCGGGAGAATTGACGAACACCGGGGAGCTGTTTTTT.

J is TRBJ2-5 and V is TRBV7-2; D remains unclear. V was trimmed by 7 bases and J by 4 bases, leaving 13 bases between them. The length of the CDR3 is 13 residues. Per germline, CDR1 SGHTA and CDR2 FQGNSA. CDR3 coding DNA: TGTGCCAGCACCTGGACCATAGGAGAGACCCAGTACTTC. Residues: CASTWTIGETQYF.